A selection of T cell receptor beta chains follows, all from one sample in a study of OX40 agonist ivuxolimab in advanced cancers. The assay was immunoSEQ multiplex PCR, and TCRdb's table has in-frame clones only and misses some. This table has about 50,000 clones, 90% to 95% appearing once. This specimen consisted of CD4+ or CD8+ T cells sorted from blood, obtained in a trial of the OX40 agonist ivuxolimab. These receptors originate from an adult with an advanced solid tumor such as melanoma, head and neck, liver or kidney cancer. CDR3s include the opening cysteine and the closing phenylalanine or tryptophan. The D gene is left open where the match is weak. The size entry is marked missing in some rows and otherwise reads once, few, many or a size class.

CDR3nt	CDR3aa	d_gene	abundance	j_gene	v_gene
TGTGCCAGCACAAAACCCCAACCCCCCGGGGAGCTGTTTTTT	CASTKPQPPGELFF	.	.	TRBJ2-2	TRBV28
TGCGCCAGCAGTGAGGAGGCCATTCTCTCCTACAATGAGCAGTTCTTC	CASSEEAILSYNEQFF	.	.	TRBJ2-1	TRBV10-2
TGTGCCAGCAGCTTAGAACTAGCGGGAAGACAAGAGACCCAGTACTTC	CASSLELAGRQETQYF	TRBD2	.	TRBJ2-5	TRBV11-2
TGTGCAGTACAGGCGGGAGGGCCGAGGAATGAGCAGTTCTTC	CAVQAGGPRNEQFF	TRBD2	.	TRBJ2-1	TRBV6-1
TGCGCCAGCAGCCAAAAAGAGAACACTGAAGCTTTCTTT	CASSQKENTEAFF	.	.	TRBJ1-1	TRBV4-1
TGTGCCACCAGCAGAGAGTACACAGGACGATTAAACAATGAGCAGTTCTTC	CATSREYTGRLNNEQFF	.	.	TRBJ2-1	TRBV15
TGTGCCAGCAGCTTAAACCGCGGGCAAAGCTCCTACGAGCAGTACTTC	CASSLNRGQSSYEQYF	.	.	TRBJ2-7	TRBV7-8
TGTGCCAGCACCCTGGACGATCCCCAGGAGGGCTACACCTTC	CASTLDDPQEGYTF	.	.	TRBJ1-2	TRBV7-2
TGTGCCAGCAGCCCTGATGGGCACGAGCAGTACTTC	CASSPDGHEQYF	.	.	TRBJ2-7	TRBV11-2
TGTGCCAGCAGATCTAGCGGGAGGGGCTACGAGCAGTACTTC	CASRSSGRGYEQYF	TRBD2	.	TRBJ2-7	TRBV28
TGTGCCAGCAGCATTCCGGGACTAGCGGACAATGAGCAGTTCTTC	CASSIPGLADNEQFF	TRBD2	once	TRBJ2-1	TRBV13
TGTGCCAGCAGCTTGGTAGTTCGGGGCCTTAACACTGAAGCTTTCTTT	CASSLVVRGLNTEAFF	.	.	TRBJ1-1	TRBV5-6
TGTGCCAGCAGTTCCCAACTCCTACTAGCGGCCTACGAGCAGTACTTC	CASSSQLLLAAYEQYF	TRBD2	.	TRBJ2-7	TRBV28
TGTGCCAGCAGACCTGACAGTAACTATGGCTACACCTTC	CASRPDSNYGYTF	.	.	TRBJ1-2	TRBV7-3
TGTGCCAGCAGTTTATCCCCCCCAGGGAATCCCTACAATGAGCAGTTCTTC	CASSLSPPGNPYNEQFF	.	.	TRBJ2-1	TRBV27